Below, one T cell receptor (beta chain) is given with its context. Methods used by the authors: It was from reference gene primer amplification that nucleated cell counts were estimated. Assay used: immunoSEQ multiplex PCR; TCRdb lists only in-frame clones, some missing. The V and J calls and clone size come from that table; D and trimming were worked out from the DNA. Among approximately 200,000 clones, roughly 94% were seen once, and the ten largest hold approximately 0.69%. These data come from a study of blood T cell repertoires in COVID-19. Sequencing was carried out using peripheral blood. The sequence was collected from a man aged 25 to 40 with COVID-19, enrolled during active disease.

This chain's CDR3 is CASSPGLAGETQYF. The CDR3 nucleotides are TGTGCCAGCTCACCGGGACTAGCTGGCGAGACCCAGTACTTC. The chain is built from TRBV18 and TRBJ2-5, with TRBD2 matching 9 bases. V lost 3 bases to trimming and J lost 5 bases; unmatched junction nucleotides: 4. CDR1 is KGHSH, CDR2 LQKENI, per germline. This CDR3 contains 14 residues.